This T cell receptor (beta chain) derives from a study of shared clonotypes between healthy human individuals. Turning to this clone: Its antigen is still unknown.

The repertoire was sequenced with immunoSEQ multiplex PCR; TCRdb's copy has only in-frame clones and lacks some. The sample lists about 2 million clones; 95% were seen once. General study results and limits: Generation of non-shared clonotypes was less probable than generation of clonotypes shared by all four donors.

Germline assignment: CDR1 SNHLY and CDR2 FYNNEI. The CDR3 totals 15 residues. Trimming took 4 bases from V and 0 from J, leaving 7 bases between them. This receptor was taken from a man aged 18 to 30 in good health. The V gene is TRBV2, the J gene TRBJ2-6; D not resolved. The sample was naive CD4+ T cells sorted from blood. The subset here: CD45RA+ positively selected. DNA of the CDR3: TGTGCCAGCAGTGCAACAAGCTCTGGGGCCAACGTCCTGACTTTC. Its protein is CASSATSSGANVLTF.